A single sample gave rise to the 12 T cell receptor beta chains below, sequenced in a study of molecular identifiers for immune sequencing clone quantification. TCRdb re-derived calls from the PCR reads in MiXCR, one entry per CDR3 protein. There are approximately 500,000 distinct CDR3 sequences in the sample; 20% to 25% occur only once, and 0.7% to 1% lies in the top ten. The source material was naive CD8+ T cells from blood, with Jurkat cell RNA spiked in. Subset denoted: FACS-sorted CD8+CD4-CCR7+CD45RA+ naive T cells. These TCRs come from a human donor in good health. Some libraries in this study had Jurkat cell RNA spiked in.

This clonotype has a handful of counts. This chain joins TRBV10-3 and TRBJ1-4; D gene uncertain. The ends were cut back, 2 bases at V and 6 bases at J, with 19 bases in the middle. The CDR3 has 17 residues. Germline CDR1 and CDR2: ENHRY and SYGVKD. The CDR3 DNA sequence: TGTGCCATCAGTGAGGGTTCTGAGGGAGTCGGGGATGAAAAACTGTTTTTT. It codes for CAISEGSEGVGDEKLFF.

This clonotype was picked up many times. The junction departs from the called germline gene at one end, perhaps through a read error. The chain uses TRBV6-5 and TRBJ1-1; TRBD1 aligns across 8 bases. This CDR3 comprises 15 residues. From germline, CDR1 is MNHEY and CDR2 SVGAGI. The DNA for the CDR3 is TGTGCCAGCAGCTCCCCCGGACAGGGCGGCGCTGAAGCTTTCTTC. Amino acid sequence: CASSSPGQGGAEAFF.

This chain connects TRBV13 to TRBJ2-7; D call uncertain. CDR1 and CDR2 from the germline V gene are PRHDT and FYEKMQ (reference sequence). V was clipped by 5 bases and J by 5 bases, with 10 bases between them. This CDR3 comprises 12 residues. The CDR3 coding sequence is TGTGCCAGCAGCATCCAGAGCGACGAGCAGTACTTC. It encodes CASSIQSDEQYF.

The rearrangement joins TRBV7-6 to TRBJ2-1; D may be TRBD2 (6 bases). The CDR3 consists of 12 residues. V was trimmed by 8 bases and J by 7 bases, leaving 12 bases between them. CDR1 is SGHVS, CDR2 FNYEAQ, per germline. The CDR3 nucleotides read TGTGCCAGCGGGAGGACGCAAAATGAGCAGTTCTTC. Translating gives CASGRTQNEQFF. Based on the CDR3 plus reference TRBV7-6 and TRBJ2-1, the full variable domain is GAGVSQSPRYKVTKRGQDVALRCDPISGHVSLYWYRQALGQGPEFLTYFNYEAQQDKSGLPNDRFSAERPEGSISTLTIQRTEQRDSAMYRCASGRTQNEQFFGPGTRLTVL.

In the case of this clonotype: A much larger clone is a single base away; this may be a read error. This sequence joins TRBV5-1 and TRBJ2-7, with 9 bases that match TRBD1. This CDR3 spans 15 amino acids. V gave up 7 bases and J gave up 2 bases; unmatched junction bases: 10. Germline V gene sequence: CDR1 SGHRS, CDR2 YFSETQ. The CDR3 loop is CASRPSGQGPYEQYF. DNA of the CDR3: TGCGCCAGCCGCCCGAGCGGACAGGGGCCCTACGAGCAGTACTTC.

This clonotype was counted many times. The rearrangement joins TRBV7-8 to TRBJ1-5; 8 bases match TRBD1. This CDR3 comprises 17 residues. From germline, CDR1 is SGHVS and CDR2 FQNEAQ. V trimming: 2 bases; J trimming: 4 bases; junction bases outside the gene matches: 10. CDR3 amino acids: CASSLLWVQGVNQPQHF. DNA for the CDR3: TGTGCCAGCAGCTTATTATGGGTACAGGGGGTAAATCAGCCCCAGCATTTT. The full variable domain, rest sourced from reference TRBV7-8 and TRBJ1-5, is GAGVSQSPRYKVAKRGQDVALRCDPISGHVSLFWYQQALGQGPEFLTYFQNEAQLDKSGLPSDRFFAERPEGSVSTLKIQRTQQEDSAVYLCASSLLWVQGVNQPQHFGDGTRLSIL.

In this sample, this clonotype turned up many times. The chain carries TRBV30 and TRBJ1-1; D is unclear. From germline, CDR1 is GTSNPN and CDR2 SVGIG (reference sequence). There are 14 residues in the CDR3. V shed 4 bases and J shed 2 bases, with 14 bases lying between them. CDR3: CAWTGPQGNTEAFF. DNA of the CDR3: TGTGCCTGGACCGGACCCCAAGGCAACACTGAAGCTTTCTTT.

This clonotype was observed many times. The rearrangement links TRBV11-2 to TRBJ2-5; D gene uncertain. V dropped 5 bases and J dropped 0 bases, with 19 bases sitting between them. Germline lookup yields CDR1 SGHAT and CDR2 FQNNGV. The CDR3 runs 17 residues. CDR3 nucleotide sequence: TGTGCCAGCAGCCAAGACGGATATTCTAGGTACCAAGAGACCCAGTACTTC. This sequence encodes CASSQDGYSRYQETQYF.

This clonotype occurred a few times. The chain couples TRBV28 to TRBJ1-4; no firm D call. CDR1 and CDR2 (germline): MDHEN, SYDVKM. This CDR3 comprises 15 residues. Trimming removed 2 bases at V and 4 bases at J, with 11 bases between. The CDR3 nucleotides read TGTGCCAGCAGTTTAGTCGGGCGGAATAATGAAAAACTGTTTTTT. Translation gives CASSLVGRNNEKLFF.

The chain uses TRBV10-3 and TRBJ1-5; D ambiguous. Trimming left V 0 bases short and J 6 bases short, with 3 bases between. The CDR3 has 12 amino acids. Germline lookup yields CDR1 ENHRY and CDR2 SYGVKD. This chain's CDR3 is CAISESGQPQHF. The CDR3 DNA is TGTGCCATCAGTGAGTCAGGTCAGCCCCAGCATTTT.

This rearrangement joins TRBV2 to TRBJ2-7; perhaps TRBD2 as D (6 bases). Germline V gene data show CDR1 as SNHLY and CDR2 as FYNNEI. V lost 2 bases and J lost 4, with 18 bases in between. This CDR3 contains 16 residues. The CDR3 DNA reads as TGTGCCAGCAGTGAACCCCGCGGGGAGATTGGGTACGAGCAGTACTTC. Translation gives CASSEPRGEIGYEQYF.

Only a few counts were recorded for this clonotype. This chain links TRBV6-6 with TRBJ1-6, with D maybe TRBD1 (6 bases). The CDR3 has 14 amino acids. The germline V and J ends were trimmed by 5 bases and 7 bases, with 12 bases remaining between them. Germline V lookup: CDR1 MNHNY, CDR2 SVGAGI (reference sequence). DNA for the CDR3: TGTGCCAGCAGTCTCAGGGGCTGGAATTCACCCCTCCACTTT. This encodes CASSLRGWNSPLHF.